This TCR beta chain was documented in a study of human T cells and chemical hapten exposure. Background on the study: Alopecia universalis, totalis or areata was present in patients who were mostly female. General study findings and limits: Controls had significantly fewer large CDR3 similarity clusters than were formed by expanded TCRs.

This CDR3 contains 16 residues. V shed 6 bases and J 0 bases; nucleotides not matched to a gene: 12. In germline, CDR1 is SQVTM, CDR2 ANQGSEA. One entry per CDR3 protein, called by TCRdb with MiXCR from the RACE reads. Altogether over 100,000 distinct CDR3 sequences are present, 9% to 9.5% being singletons, with the ten largest covering approximately 3%. Time point given: patch test 2, 6 weeks after DPC sensitization. Stated treatment: therapeutic diphenylcyclopropenone sensitization with weekly scalp DPC. This clonotype occurred many times. The antigen is unknown. The V and J genes are TRBV29-1 and TRBJ2-3; TRBD1 aligns across 7 bases. The sequences come from whole blood, collected in connection with sensitization to the hapten diphenylcyclopropenone (DPC). The sequence came from a woman between 35 and 50 years old with alopecia areata. Some clones in this sample may be carry-over from other donors' samples. Here the CDR3 reads CSVGTRQGSSTDTQYF. The CDR3 bases are TGCAGCGTCGGAACCCGACAGGGTTCTAGCACAGATACGCAGTATTTT.